These T cell receptor beta chains were read from a single sample in a study of T-cell reconstitution after alpha-beta-depleted transplantation in children. Via MiXCR, TCRdb re-called the PCR reads, giving one row per CDR3 protein. The data contain about 610,000 distinct CDR3 sequences, about 10% of them singletons. The sequencing here drew on PBMCs from the stem cell graft donor, taken from the stem cell graft. These TCRs come from a human donor who donated a stem cell graft to a child with acute myeloid leukemia. CDR3s include the opening cysteine and the closing phenylalanine or tryptophan. D genes are given only for firm matches. Clone size is not always given. Where it is, it says once, few, many or a class for expanded clones.

d_gene	abundance	v_gene	j_gene	len	CDR3aa	CDR3nt
TRBD2	few	TRBV10-3	TRBJ2-1	16	CAISESRTSGTNEQFF	TGTGCCATCAGTGAGTCGAGAACTAGCGGGACCAATGAGCAGTTCTTC
-	-	TRBV7-3	TRBJ2-1	16	CASSVTAGIGENEQFF	TGTGCCAGCAGTGTGACCGCTGGGATTGGGGAGAATGAGCAGTTCTTC
TRBD2	-	TRBV20-1	TRBJ2-1	14	CSAPSQLAQNGQFF	TGCAGTGCCCCCTCCCAACTAGCGCAGAATGGGCAGTTCTTC
TRBD1	many	TRBV28	TRBJ2-3	17	CASLTTGDRTTTDTQYF	TGTGCCAGCCTCACGACGGGGGACAGGACTACGACAGATACGCAGTATTTT
-	few	TRBV11-2	TRBJ2-7	13	CASSLAPPREQYF	TGTGCCAGCAGCTTAGCCCCGCCCAGAGAGCAGTACTTC
-	-	TRBV2	TRBJ1-5	11	CASGWNQPQHF	TGTGCCAGCGGTTGGAACCAGCCCCAGCATTTT
TRBD2	few	TRBV12-3/TRBV12-4	TRBJ2-1	11	CASRAGTSVFF	TGTGCCAGCAGAGCCGGGACTAGCGTGTTCTTC
-	many	TRBV7-9	TRBJ2-5	15	CASSFPAGTQETQYF	TGTGCCAGCAGCTTCCCCGCAGGCACTCAAGAGACCCAGTACTTC
TRBD1	few	TRBV30	TRBJ2-7	15	CAWSPQGARSYEQYF	TGTGCCTGGAGTCCACAGGGGGCGCGATCCTACGAGCAGTACTTC
TRBD2	many	TRBV11-2	TRBJ2-7	16	CASSVGLAFISYEQYF	TGTGCCAGCAGCGTCGGACTAGCATTTATTTCCTACGAGCAGTACTTC
-	-	TRBV9	TRBJ2-7	15	CASSVRGAGGYEQYF	TGTGCCAGCAGCGTACGGGGCGCAGGGGGGTACGAGCAGTACTTC